This T cell receptor beta chain was sequenced for a study of CD8+ T cells in alopecia areata. A few counts support this clone. Its target is unknown. Extraction of RNA preceded its reverse transcription into cDNA, which served as the sequencing template. Produced via immunoSEQ multiplex PCR; TCRdb's table is partial and in-frame only. The repertoire holds some 95,000 clones, with around 47% as singletons. V lost 11 bases, J lost 0 bases, and 7 bases stayed unmatched. The CDR3 has 13 residues. Germline V gene sequence: CDR1 ENHRY, CDR2 SYGVKD. Broader study findings: Persistence in scalp and blood during tofacitinib was observed for many expanded lesional clones.

Treatment specified: oral pan-JAK inhibitor, 5-10 mg twice daily. The clonotype comes from a human donor with alopecia areata. Sample: CD8+ T cells sorted from blood, taken at week 24, from a patient treated with tofacitinib. V is TRBV10-3 and J is TRBJ2-7; 7 bases fit TRBD1. CDR3: CASTGTVSYEQYF. For the CDR3, the DNA is TGTGCCTCAACAGGGACAGTCTCCTACGAGCAGTACTTC.